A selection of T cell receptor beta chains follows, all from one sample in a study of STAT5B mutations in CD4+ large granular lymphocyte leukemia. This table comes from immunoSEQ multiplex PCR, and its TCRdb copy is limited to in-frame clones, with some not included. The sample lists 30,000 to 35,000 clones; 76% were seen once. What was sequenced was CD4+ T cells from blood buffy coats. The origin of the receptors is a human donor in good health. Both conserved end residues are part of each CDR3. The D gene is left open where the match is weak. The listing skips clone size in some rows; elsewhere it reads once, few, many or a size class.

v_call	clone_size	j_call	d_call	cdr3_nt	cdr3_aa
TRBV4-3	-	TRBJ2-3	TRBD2	TGCGCCAGCAGCCAGCCGGGGGGGAGCGGGGACACAGATACGCAGTATTTT	CASSQPGGSGDTDTQYF
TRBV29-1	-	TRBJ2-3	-	TGCAGCGTTGATATCCGCACAGATACGCAGTATTTT	CSVDIRTDTQYF
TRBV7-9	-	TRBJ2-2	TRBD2	TGTGCCAGCAGCCATCGTTCTAGCGGGAGTACCGGGGAGCTGTTTTTT	CASSHRSSGSTGELFF
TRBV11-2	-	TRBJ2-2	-	TGTGCCAGCAGCACTGCCGTGAGAGTCACCGGGGAGCTGTTTTTT	CASSTAVRVTGELFF
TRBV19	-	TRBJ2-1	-	TGTGCCAGTACCGGTGGAGGGGGTGAGCAGTTCTTC	CASTGGGGEQFF
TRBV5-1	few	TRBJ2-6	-	TGCGCCAGCACCTTAGGGGGGGCTGGGGCCAACGTCCTGACTTTC	CASTLGGAGANVLTF
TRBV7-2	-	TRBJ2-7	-	TGTGCCAGCAGCTTAGAGGGTTCAAGTGGGCCCTACGAGCAGTACTTC	CASSLEGSSGPYEQYF
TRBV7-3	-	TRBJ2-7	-	TGTGCCAGCAGCCCAACAGGTACCCACGTGGGGGAGCAGTACTTC	CASSPTGTHVGEQYF
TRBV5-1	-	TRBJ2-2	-	TGCGCCAGCAGCTTGGTTGTGGGCGGGGAGCTGTTTTTT	CASSLVVGGELFF
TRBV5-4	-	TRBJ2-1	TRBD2	TGTGCCAGCAGCTTGGTCCCACTAGCGGGAGTAAGTGAGCAGTTCTTC	CASSLVPLAGVSEQFF
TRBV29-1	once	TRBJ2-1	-	TGCAGCGTTGAGAAAGCCACCTACCGCAATGAGCAGTTCTTC	CSVEKATYRNEQFF
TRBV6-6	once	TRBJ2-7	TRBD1	TGTGCCAGCAGTTACGGCGGGTCAGGGGGTCAGGACGAGCAGTACTTC	CASSYGGSGGQDEQYF
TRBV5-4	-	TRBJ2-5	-	TGTGCCAGCAGCAGAACCTCGGGACTGGGGGAAGAGACCCAGTACTTC	CASSRTSGLGEETQYF
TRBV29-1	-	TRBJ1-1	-	TGCAGCGCCCTACCGAACACTGAAGCTTTCTTT	CSALPNTEAFF
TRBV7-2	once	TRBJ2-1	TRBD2	TGTGCCAGCAGCTTAGTAGCGGGGGGTATTTACAATGAGCAGTTCTTC	CASSLVAGGIYNEQFF
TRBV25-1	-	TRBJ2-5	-	TGTGCCAGCAGTGAATTCGGGCGTGGGAGGTCTCAAGAGACCCAGTACTTC	CASSEFGRGRSQETQYF
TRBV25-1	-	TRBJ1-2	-	TGTGCCAGCTCCCGACAAGCGGGGTATGGCTACACCTTC	CASSRQAGYGYTF
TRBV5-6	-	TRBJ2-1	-	TGTGCCAGCAGAGGGACCCGGGGCTACAATGAGCAGTTCTTC	CASRGTRGYNEQFF
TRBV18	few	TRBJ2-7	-	TGTGCCAGCTCACCAGGCAGCCTTGACTACGAGCAGTACTTC	CASSPGSLDYEQYF
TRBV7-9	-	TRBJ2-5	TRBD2	TGTGCCAGCAGCAGGACTAGCGGGAAACAAGAGACCCAGTACTTC	CASSRTSGKQETQYF
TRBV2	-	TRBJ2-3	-	TGTGCCAGCAGTGATTACTCTCCCTTAACAGATACGCAGTATTTT	CASSDYSPLTDTQYF
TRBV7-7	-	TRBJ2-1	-	TGTGCCAGCAGCTTAGCTTACCGGGCTGAGCAGTTCTTC	CASSLAYRAEQFF
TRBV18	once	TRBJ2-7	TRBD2	TGTGCCAGCTCCCGCACACCGGGACTAGCGGGGGGCCACGTCTACGAGCAGTACTTC	CASSRTPGLAGGHVYEQYF
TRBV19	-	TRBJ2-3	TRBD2	TGTGCCAGTAGTATGGTGGGCCGCATGGCTAGCGGGAAGGATACGCAGTATTTT	CASSMVGRMASGKDTQYF
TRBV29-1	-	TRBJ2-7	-	TGCAGCGTTGCGTCGGGACACTACGAGCAGTACTTC	CSVASGHYEQYF
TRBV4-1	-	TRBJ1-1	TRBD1	TGCGCCAGCAGCCGGGGTGGAACAGGGGGCACTGAAGCTTTCTTT	CASSRGGTGGTEAFF
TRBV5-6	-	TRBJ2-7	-	TGTGCCAGCAGCTTGAGGGCAAGATACGAGCAGTACTTC	CASSLRARYEQYF
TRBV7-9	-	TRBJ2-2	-	TGTGCCAGCAGCTCCAGGAGGGGAGAGGCGGCCGGGGAGCTGTTTTTT	CASSSRRGEAAGELFF
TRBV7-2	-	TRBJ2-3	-	TGTGCCAGCAGCACCAATAAGATGGGAGATACGCAGTATTTT	CASSTNKMGDTQYF
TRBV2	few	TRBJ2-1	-	TGTGCCAGCAGTGAGTGGGGCGGCTACAATGAGCAGTTCTTC	CASSEWGGYNEQFF
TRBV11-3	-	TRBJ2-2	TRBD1	TGTGCCAGTACCGGGACAGTGAACACCGGGGAGCTGTTTTTT	CASTGTVNTGELFF
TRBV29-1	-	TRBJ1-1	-	TGCAGCGTTGTACCGGGTAACACTGAAGCTTTCTTT	CSVVPGNTEAFF
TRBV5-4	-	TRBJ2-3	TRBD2	TGTGCCAGCAGCCACGGGACTAGCGGGAGTCAAGTAGATACGCAGTATTTT	CASSHGTSGSQVDTQYF
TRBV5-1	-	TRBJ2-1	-	TGCGCCAGCAGCTTGGCAACGTGGAATGAGCAGTTCTTC	CASSLATWNEQFF
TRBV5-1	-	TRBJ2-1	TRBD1	TGCGCCAGCAGCTGGGGACAGAGGTCTACCTACAATGAGCAGTTCTTC	CASSWGQRSTYNEQFF
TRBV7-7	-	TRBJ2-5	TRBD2	TGTGCCAGCAGCCTCAAAGCGGGAGGGCAAGAGACCCAGTACTTC	CASSLKAGGQETQYF
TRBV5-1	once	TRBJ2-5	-	TGCGCCAGCAGCTTGGCCGCGAGGGGCCAAGAGACCCAGTACTTC	CASSLAARGQETQYF
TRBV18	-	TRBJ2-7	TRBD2	TGTGCCAGCTCACCACAGTTAGCGGGGGCACCCTACGAGCAGTACTTC	CASSPQLAGAPYEQYF
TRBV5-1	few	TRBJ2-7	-	TGCGCCAGCAGCTTCCGGGACCCAACCTACGAGCAGTACTTC	CASSFRDPTYEQYF
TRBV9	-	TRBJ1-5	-	TGTGCCAGCAGCGATAAGGGGGAAGGGAAAGACGGCAATCAGCCCCAGCATTTT	CASSDKGEGKDGNQPQHF
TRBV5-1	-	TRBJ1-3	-	TGCGCCAGCAGCTTGGGGACTACCTCTGGAAACACCATATATTTT	CASSLGTTSGNTIYF
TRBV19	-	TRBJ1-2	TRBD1	TGTGCCAGTACGACAGGGCGGTTCTATGGCTACACCTTC	CASTTGRFYGYTF
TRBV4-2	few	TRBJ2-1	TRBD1	TGTGCCAGCAGCCCAAGGGGGCAGGGTGGGGATGAGCAGTTCTTC	CASSPRGQGGDEQFF
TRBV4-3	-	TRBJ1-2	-	TGCGCCAGCAGCCAAGATAACTTGGGCTATGGCTACACCTTC	CASSQDNLGYGYTF
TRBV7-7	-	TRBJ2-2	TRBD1	TGTGCTAGCAGCTCCAATCCGGGACAGGGTGGTACCGGGGAGCTGTTTTTT	CASSSNPGQGGTGELFF
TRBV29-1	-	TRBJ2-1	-	TGCAGCGTTGAAGATCGCCGGCTAGGACAGCAGCAGTTCTTC	CSVEDRRLGQQQFF